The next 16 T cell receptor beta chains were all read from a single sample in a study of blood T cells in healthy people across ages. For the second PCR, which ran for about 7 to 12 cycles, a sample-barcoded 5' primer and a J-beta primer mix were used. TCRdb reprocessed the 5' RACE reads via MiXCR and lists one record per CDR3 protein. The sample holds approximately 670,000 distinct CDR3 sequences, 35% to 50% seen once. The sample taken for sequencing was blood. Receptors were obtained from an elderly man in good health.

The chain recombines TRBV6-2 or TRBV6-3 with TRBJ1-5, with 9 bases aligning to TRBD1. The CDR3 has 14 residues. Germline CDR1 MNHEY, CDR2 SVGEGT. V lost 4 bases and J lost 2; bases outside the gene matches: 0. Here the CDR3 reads CASSWTGGNQPQHF. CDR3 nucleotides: TGTGCCAGCAGTTGGACAGGGGGCAATCAGCCCCAGCATTTT.

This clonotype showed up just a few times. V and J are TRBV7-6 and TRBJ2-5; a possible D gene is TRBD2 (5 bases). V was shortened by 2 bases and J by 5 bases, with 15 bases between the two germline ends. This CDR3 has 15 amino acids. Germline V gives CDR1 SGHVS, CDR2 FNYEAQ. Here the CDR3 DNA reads TGTGCCAGCAGCTTACGGGTACTAGGTGGGGAGACCCAGTACTTC. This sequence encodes CASSLRVLGGETQYF.

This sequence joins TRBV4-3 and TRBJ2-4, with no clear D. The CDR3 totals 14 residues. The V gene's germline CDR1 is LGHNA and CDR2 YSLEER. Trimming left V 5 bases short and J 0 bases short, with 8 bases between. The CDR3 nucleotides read TGCGCCAGCAGCGAACGATTAGCCAAAAACATTCAGTACTTC. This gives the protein CASSERLAKNIQYF.

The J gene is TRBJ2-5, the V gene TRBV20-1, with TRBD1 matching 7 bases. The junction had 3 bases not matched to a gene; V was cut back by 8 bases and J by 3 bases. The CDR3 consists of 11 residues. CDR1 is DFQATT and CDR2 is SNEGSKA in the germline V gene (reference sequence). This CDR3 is CSSGTEETQYF. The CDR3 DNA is TGCAGTTCTGGGACAGAAGAGACCCAGTACTTC.

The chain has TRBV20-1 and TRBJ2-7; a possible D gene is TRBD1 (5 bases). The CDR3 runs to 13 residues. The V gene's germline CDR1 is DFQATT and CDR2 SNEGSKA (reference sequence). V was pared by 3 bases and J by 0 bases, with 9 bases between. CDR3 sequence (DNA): TGCAGTGCTAGTGCCAGGGCCTCCTACGAGCAGTACTTC. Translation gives CSASARASYEQYF.

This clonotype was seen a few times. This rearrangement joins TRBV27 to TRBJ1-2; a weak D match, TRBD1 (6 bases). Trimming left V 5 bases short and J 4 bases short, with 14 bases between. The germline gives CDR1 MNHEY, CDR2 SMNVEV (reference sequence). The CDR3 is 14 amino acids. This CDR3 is CASSPQGGAYGYTF. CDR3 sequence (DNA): TGTGCCAGCAGTCCACAGGGAGGGGCCTATGGCTACACCTTC.

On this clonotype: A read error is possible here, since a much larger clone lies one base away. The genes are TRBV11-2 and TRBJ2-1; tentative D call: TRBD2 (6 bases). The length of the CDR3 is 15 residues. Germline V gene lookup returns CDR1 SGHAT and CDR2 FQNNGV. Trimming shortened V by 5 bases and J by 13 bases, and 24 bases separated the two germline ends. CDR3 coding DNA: TGTGCCAGCAGCGATCTAGCTATAGGAGGGGAGACCCAGTTCTTC. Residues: CASSDLAIGGETQFF. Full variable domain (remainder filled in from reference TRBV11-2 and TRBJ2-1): EAGVAQSPRYKIIEKRQSVAFWCNPISGHATLYWYQQILGQGPKLLIQFQNNGVVDDSQLPKDRFSAERLKGVDSTLKIQPAKLEDSAVYLCASSDLAIGGETQFFGPGTRLTVL.

The CDR3, as DNA: TGTGCCAGCAGTTACCGATTCGGAGTCCCACCGGGACAGGGAGGGGATGGCTACACCTTC. Its protein product is CASSYRFGVPPGQGGDGYTF. V and J are TRBV6-5 and TRBJ1-2; TRBD1 aligns across 9 bases. V shed 2 bases and J 6 bases; nucleotides not matched to a gene: 22. This CDR3 region has 20 residues. Germline values: CDR1 MNHEY, CDR2 SVGAGI.

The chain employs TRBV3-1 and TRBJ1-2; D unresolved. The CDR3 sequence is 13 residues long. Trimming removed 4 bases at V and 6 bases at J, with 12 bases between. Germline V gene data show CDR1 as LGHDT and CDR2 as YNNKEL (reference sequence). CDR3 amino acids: CASSLTGRDGYTF. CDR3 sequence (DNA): TGTGCCAGCAGCCTAACGGGTCGGGATGGCTACACCTTC.

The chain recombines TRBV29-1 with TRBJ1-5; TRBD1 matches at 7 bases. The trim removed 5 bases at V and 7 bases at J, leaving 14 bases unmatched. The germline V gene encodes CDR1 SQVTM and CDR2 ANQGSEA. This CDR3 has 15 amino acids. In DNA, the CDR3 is TGCAGCGTTCTGGTCGTACAGGGGCGCGAACAGCCCCAGCATTTT. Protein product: CSVLVVQGREQPQHF.

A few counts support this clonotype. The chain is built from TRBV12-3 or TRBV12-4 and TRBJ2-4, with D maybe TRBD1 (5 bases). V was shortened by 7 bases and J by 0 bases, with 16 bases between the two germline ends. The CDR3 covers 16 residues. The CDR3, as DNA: TGTGCCAGCACCCGTTCACTGGGGCTAGCCAAAAACATTCAGTACTTC. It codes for CASTRSLGLAKNIQYF.

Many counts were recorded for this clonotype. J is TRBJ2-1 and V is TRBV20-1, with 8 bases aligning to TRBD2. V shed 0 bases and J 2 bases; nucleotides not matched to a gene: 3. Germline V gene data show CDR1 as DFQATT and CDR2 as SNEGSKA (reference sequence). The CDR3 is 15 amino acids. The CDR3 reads CSARDPAGAYNEQFF. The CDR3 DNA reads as TGCAGTGCTAGAGATCCAGCGGGGGCCTACAATGAGCAGTTCTTC.

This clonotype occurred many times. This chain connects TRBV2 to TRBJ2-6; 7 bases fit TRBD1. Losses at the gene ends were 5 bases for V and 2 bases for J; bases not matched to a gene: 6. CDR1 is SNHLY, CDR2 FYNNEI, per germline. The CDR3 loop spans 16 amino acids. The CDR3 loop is CASSNDRDPGANVLTF. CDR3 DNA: TGTGCCAGCAGTAACGACAGGGACCCTGGGGCCAACGTCCTGACTTTC.

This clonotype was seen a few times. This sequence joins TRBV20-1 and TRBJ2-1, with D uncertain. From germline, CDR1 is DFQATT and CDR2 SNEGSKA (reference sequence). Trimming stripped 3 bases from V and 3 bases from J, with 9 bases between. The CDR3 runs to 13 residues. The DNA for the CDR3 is TGCAGTGCTAGTGTTCAAGACTACAATGAGCAGTTCTTC. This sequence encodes CSASVQDYNEQFF.

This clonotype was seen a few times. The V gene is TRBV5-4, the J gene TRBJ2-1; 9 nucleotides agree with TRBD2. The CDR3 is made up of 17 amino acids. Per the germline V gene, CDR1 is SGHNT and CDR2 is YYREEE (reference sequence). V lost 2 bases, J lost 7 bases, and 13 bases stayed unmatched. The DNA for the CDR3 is TGTGCCAGCAGCTTCCCTAGAGGCGGGGGGGCAGGGAATGAGCAGTTCTTC. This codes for CASSFPRGGGAGNEQFF.

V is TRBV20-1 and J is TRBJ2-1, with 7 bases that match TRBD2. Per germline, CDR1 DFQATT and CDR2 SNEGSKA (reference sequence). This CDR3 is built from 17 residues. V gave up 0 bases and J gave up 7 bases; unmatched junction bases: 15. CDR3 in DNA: TGCAGTGCTAGAGATCGCACTAGCGATAATGATCGTAATGAGCAGTTCTTC. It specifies CSARDRTSDNDRNEQFF.